Following are 6 T cell receptor beta chains from one sample sequenced in a study of early T cells in non-severe SARS-CoV-2 infection. From the 5' RACE reads, TCRdb called clonotypes with MiXCR, one entry per CDR3 protein. In the table there are 70,000 to 75,000 distinct CDR3 sequences, 10% to 15% of which are singletons. Material: whole blood. The receptor set was obtained from an adult who was a healthcare worker with PCR-confirmed SARS-CoV-2 infection or an uninfected control (not recorded which).

The chain uses TRBV6-5 and TRBJ2-7; D remains unclear. The V and J ends lost 0 bases and 4 bases respectively, with 7 bases between them. This CDR3 is 13 amino acids long. Per the germline V gene, CDR1 is MNHEY and CDR2 is SVGAGI. CDR3 DNA: TGTGCCAGCAGTTACTCGAATCGGTACGAGCAGTACTTC. It is translated as CASSYSNRYEQYF.

Many counts were recorded for this clonotype. This rearrangement joins TRBV12-3 or TRBV12-4 to TRBJ2-5; either TRBD1 or TRBD2 may supply D (7 bases each). This CDR3 is 14 amino acids long. Trimming removed 6 bases from V and 4 bases from J, with 15 bases in between. The CDR3 coding sequence is TGTGCCAGCAGCCACGACAGGGAGGGAGAGACCCAGTACTTC. It translates to CASSHDREGETQYF.

This clonotype was recorded only once. The chain couples TRBV6-2 or TRBV6-3 to TRBJ2-1; 7 nucleotides align to TRBD2. J was trimmed by 0 bases and V by 4 bases; bases with no gene match: 12. The CDR3 totals 18 residues. Germline assignment: CDR1 MNHEY and CDR2 SVGEGT. CDR3 loop: CASSFDGRLISSYNEQFF. CDR3 DNA sequence: TGTGCCAGCAGTTTTGACGGGAGGCTTATTAGCTCCTACAATGAGCAGTTCTTC.

This clonotype was found many times. V usage is TRBV5-1 and J usage is TRBJ2-7; D is undetermined. This CDR3 has 14 amino acids. With 5 bases removed from V and 7 bases from J, the gap between germline ends came to 19 bases. Germline V gene data show CDR1 as SGHRS and CDR2 as YFSETQ. DNA for the CDR3: TGCGCCAGCAGTCCCCGACCTGGGAAGGATGAGCAGTACTTC. It translates to CASSPRPGKDEQYF. Complete variable domain (other parts from reference TRBV5-1 and TRBJ2-7): KAGVTQTPRYLIKTRGQQVTLSCSPISGHRSVSWYQQTPGQGLQFLFEYFSETQRNKGNFPGRFSGRQFSNSRSEMNVSTLELGDSALYLCASSPRPGKDEQYFGPGTRLTVT.

There are a few counts of this clonotype. This chain's CDR3 is CSGGARRTDTQYF. In nucleotides, the CDR3 is TGCAGCGGGGGGGCTCGCCGCACAGATACGCAGTATTTT. The chain has TRBV29-1 and TRBJ2-3; the D call may be TRBD1 or TRBD2 (6 bases each). The V gene's germline CDR1 is SQVTM and CDR2 ANQGSEA. This CDR3 has 13 residues. The V end lost 7 bases, the J end lost 1 base, and 12 bases lay between the germline ends.

Ten or more counts support this clonotype. This chain connects TRBV7-8 to TRBJ2-3, with TRBD2 as a possible D gene (6 bases). Germline V gives CDR1 SGHVS, CDR2 FQNEAQ. The V end was cut by 5 bases, the J end by 10 bases, with 16 bases between. The CDR3 runs 13 residues. In nucleotides, the CDR3 is TGTGCCAGCAGCCCAGGAGAGGTAGCGGCGCAGTATTTT. This codes for CASSPGEVAAQYF.